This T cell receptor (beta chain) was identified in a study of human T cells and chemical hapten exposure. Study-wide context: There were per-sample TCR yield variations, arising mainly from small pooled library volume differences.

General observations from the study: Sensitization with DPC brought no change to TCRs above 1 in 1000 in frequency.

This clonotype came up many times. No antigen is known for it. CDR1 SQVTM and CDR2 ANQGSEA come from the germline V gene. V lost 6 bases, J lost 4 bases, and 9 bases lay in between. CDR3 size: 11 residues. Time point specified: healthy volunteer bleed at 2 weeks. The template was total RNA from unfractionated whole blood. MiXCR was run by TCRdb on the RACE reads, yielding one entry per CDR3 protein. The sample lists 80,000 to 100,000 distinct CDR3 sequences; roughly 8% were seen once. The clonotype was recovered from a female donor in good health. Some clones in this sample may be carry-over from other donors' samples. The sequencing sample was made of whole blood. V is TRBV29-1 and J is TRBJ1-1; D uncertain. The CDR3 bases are TGCAGCGTCGCGGAGCTCACTGAAGCTTTCTTT. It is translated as CSVAELTEAFF.